These 18 T cell receptor beta chains originate from one sample sequenced in a study of post-analysis software for immune sequencing data (dated by TCRdb to between 2015 and 2017). Broad study findings and their caveats: Patients showed significantly higher frequencies than controls for five TRBV segments, among them TRBV5-6, TRBV5-1 and TRBV20-1.

Libraries came from PCR. This sample was sequenced with an Illumina HiSeq 2500. To reduce PCR and sequencing biases, unique molecular identifiers were built into the TCR beta cDNA libraries. TCRdb reprocessing: public reads trimmed at Q25 with fastp, clones called with MiXCR, in-frame beta chains kept. Here each entry gathers all rows of one CDR3 protein and keeps the most common genes and DNA. The table for this sample lists just over 250,000 distinct CDR3 sequences; 30% to 45% of them were counted only once. Less than 6% of the sample is in the top ten clones. Their target antigens are unknown. The sequencing input was blood. These receptors originate from a girl aged 5-17 years with multiple sclerosis.

This clonotype was observed a handful of times. V gene TRBV18 combines with J gene TRBJ2-7; D may be TRBD1 or TRBD2 (5 bases each). The length of the CDR3 is 14 residues. Germline CDR1 reads KGHSH; CDR2 reads LQKENI. V shed 3 bases and J shed 4 bases, with 13 bases lying between them. This CDR3 is CASSPRDDTYEQYF. The CDR3 DNA reads as TGTGCCAGCTCACCCCGGGACGATACGTACGAGCAGTACTTC. Full variable domain (rest looked up from reference TRBV18 and TRBJ2-7): NAGVMQNPRHLVRRRGQEARLRCSPMKGHSHVYWYRQLPEEGLKFMVYLQKENIIDESGMPKERFSAEFPKEGPSILRIQQVVRGDSAAYFCASSPRDDTYEQYFGPGTRLTVT.

This chain uses TRBV19 with TRBJ2-4, with 11 bases aligning to TRBD2. The CDR3 sequence is 18 residues long. Germline loops: CDR1 LNHDA, CDR2 SQIVND (reference sequence). Germline trimming cut 6 bases from V and 0 bases from J; bases unmatched to any gene: 10. The CDR3 bases are TGTGCCAGTAGGAAGGCCGTGACTAGCGGGGCAGCCAAAAACATTCAGTACTTC. Its translation is CASRKAVTSGAAKNIQYF.

The chain combines TRBV28 with TRBJ2-6, with 7 bases aligning to TRBD1. The J segment lost 0 bases and the V segment lost 6 bases, leaving 8 bases of the junction unmatched. Germline values: CDR1 MDHEN, CDR2 SYDVKM. This CDR3 spans 17 amino acids. The CDR3 loop reads CASSPGQLYSGANVLTF. The CDR3, as DNA: TGTGCCAGCAGCCCGGGACAGCTATACTCTGGGGCCAACGTCCTGACTTTC.

With regard to this clonotype: The CDR3 end shows no conserved phenylalanine or tryptophan, and so a read error is likely. The DNA is omitted, as the CDR3 cannot be located on it reliably, and the CDR3 follows TCRdb's listing. The chain carries TRBV9 and TRBJ2-4; the table's D call TRBD2 went unverified against the DNA. CDR1 SGDLS and CDR2 YYNGEE come from the germline V gene. The CDR3 length equals 14 residues, ends included. CDR3 sequence reads: CASSAAGDGNIQYL.

A remark on this clonotype: A clone one base away is much larger, so this may be a read error. V gene TRBV27 combines with J gene TRBJ2-1; D perhaps matches TRBD2 (6 bases). CDR1 and CDR2 (germline): MNHEY, SMNVEV (reference sequence). The CDR3 is 15 residues long. This CDR3 reads CASSPAGTVYNGQFF. As DNA, the CDR3 is TGTGCCAGCAGCCCGGCCGGGACTGTCTACAATGGGCAGTTCTTC.

This clonotype appeared a single time. The J gene is TRBJ2-7, the V gene TRBV5-1, with D tentatively TRBD2 (5 bases). Trimming removed 1 base at V and 7 bases at J, with 15 bases between. The CDR3 has 14 amino acids. The germline V gene encodes CDR1 SGHRS and CDR2 YFSETQ. CDR3 residues: CASSLTGSTNEQYF. In DNA form, the CDR3 reads TGCGCCAGCAGCTTGACGGGATCAACGAATGAGCAGTACTTC.

CDR3 DNA: TGTGCCAGCAGTCCTCCGGACAGCAACTCCTACGAGCAGTACTTC. Translation: CASSPPDSNSYEQYF. The chain carries TRBV12-3 or TRBV12-4 and TRBJ2-7; D possibly corresponds to TRBD1 (6 bases). The CDR3 extends over 15 amino acids. V was cut by 5 bases and J by 0 bases, with 14 bases left in between.

This clonotype occurred many times. The V call is TRBV7-2, the J call TRBJ2-1; 11 bases fit TRBD2. Trimming took 2 bases from V and 9 from J; bases not matched to a gene: 21. This CDR3 is 20 amino acids long. Germline V gene data show CDR1 as SGHTA and CDR2 as FQGNSA. CDR3 amino acids: CASSLTVGLAGGVSLREQFF. The CDR3 DNA follows: TGTGCCAGCAGCTTAACGGTCGGGCTAGCGGGGGGAGTTTCTTTACGTGAGCAGTTCTTC. Together with reference TRBV7-2 and TRBJ2-1, the CDR3 gives the full variable domain: GAGVSQSPSNKVTEKGKDVELRCDPISGHTALYWYRQSLGQGLEFLIYFQGNSAPDKSGLPSDRFSAERTGGSVSTLTIQRTQQEDSAVYLCASSLTVGLAGGVSLREQFFGPGTRLTVL.

With respect to this clonotype: A much larger clonotype is one base distant, so this may be a read error. The V call is TRBV4-1, the J call TRBJ2-3, with D unclear. Germline V gene data show CDR1 as MGHRA and CDR2 as YSYEKL. V lost 4 bases and J lost 3, with 8 bases in between. The CDR3 sequence is 13 residues long. This chain's CDR3 is CASSRVATDTQYF. The CDR3, as DNA: TGCGCCAGCAGCCGAGTAGCAACAGATACGCAGTATTTT.

The rearrangement links TRBV20-1 to TRBJ1-5; D is unclear. Trimming pared 6 bases from V and 4 bases from J, leaving 10 bases between. CDR1 and CDR2 from the germline V gene are DFQATT and SNEGSKA (reference sequence). The CDR3 sequence is 12 residues long. The CDR3 loop reads CSARRGNQPQHF. The CDR3 nucleotides are TGCAGTGCCCGAAGAGGGAATCAGCCCCAGCATTTT.

This clonotype was seen repeatedly, ten times or more. The genes are TRBV10-3 and TRBJ1-5; 8 bases agree with TRBD1. The germline V gene has CDR1 ENHRY and CDR2 SYGVKD. The length of the CDR3 is 13 residues. V shed 6 bases and J 2 bases; nucleotides not matched to a gene: 0. CDR3 sequence reads: CAIRQGGNQPQHF. For the CDR3, the DNA is TGTGCCATCAGACAGGGGGGCAATCAGCCCCAGCATTTT.

This clonotype showed up many times. The CDR3 protein is CATSDPPGYEQYF. CDR3 coding DNA: TGTGCCACCAGTGATCCACCGGGCTACGAGCAGTACTTC. This sequence joins TRBV24-1 and TRBJ2-7; no clear D. V lost 3 bases to trimming and J lost 3 bases, with 8 bases between them. The CDR3 is 13 amino acids. Per germline, CDR1 KGHDR and CDR2 SFDVKD.

A few counts support this clonotype. A read error may explain this, as a much larger clone is one base away. The chain combines TRBV24-1 with TRBJ2-5; 12 nucleotides line up with TRBD1. CDR1 and CDR2 (germline): KGHDR, SFDVKD. The trim removed 9 bases at V and 4 bases at J, leaving 8 bases unmatched. This CDR3 contains 15 residues. In DNA, the CDR3 is TGTGCCACCGGGAGCGGGACAGGGGGCGGAGAGACCCAGTACTTC. Translation: CATGSGTGGGETQYF.

The rearrangement uses TRBV11-2 and TRBJ1-1; D ambiguous. The CDR3 has 13 residues. The V end was cut by 5 bases, the J end by 11 bases, with 18 bases between. CDR1 is SGHAT, CDR2 FQNNGV, per germline. CDR3 residues: CASSPAPGNLAFF. The CDR3 nucleotides are TGTGCCAGCAGCCCGGCCCCAGGCAATTTGGCTTTCTTT.

This chain connects TRBV12-3 or TRBV12-4 to TRBJ1-2, with a possible D match to TRBD1 (5 bases). The V and J ends lost 7 bases and 3 bases respectively, with 21 bases between them. The CDR3 runs 16 residues. The DNA of the CDR3 is TGTGCCAGCAAACCCCGAGGGGCCCAGGGCTACTATGGCTACACCTTC. Translating gives CASKPRGAQGYYGYTF.

This clonotype was recorded many times. This chain joins TRBV5-6 and TRBJ2-4; TRBD2 agrees at 13 bases. J gave up 1 base and V 3 bases, and 7 bases lay outside the gene matches. The CDR3 runs to 18 residues. The germline CDR1 and CDR2 sequences are SGHDT and YYEEEE. Written as DNA, the CDR3 is TGTGCCAGCAGCTCAAGGACTAGCGGGAGACGGGCCAAAAACATTCAGTACTTC. The encoded protein is CASSSRTSGRRAKNIQYF.

As for this clonotype: A much larger clone differs by one base, so this may be a read error. The chain uses TRBV12-3 or TRBV12-4 and TRBJ1-2; D call uncertain. The CDR3 sequence is 12 residues long. V was cut by 6 bases and J by 10 bases, with 15 bases left in between. The CDR3 nucleotides are TGTGCCAGCAGGACAATGGGGAGTGACTACACCTTC. Protein product: CASRTMGSDYTF.

The chain employs TRBV18 and TRBJ1-2; D unclear. V was cut by 4 bases and J by 0 bases, with 6 bases left in between. The CDR3 is 13 residues long. CDR1 and CDR2 from the germline V gene are KGHSH and LQKENI. The DNA for the CDR3 is TGTGCCAGCTCACGAGAAGCTAACTATGGCTACACCTTC. Its protein is CASSREANYGYTF.